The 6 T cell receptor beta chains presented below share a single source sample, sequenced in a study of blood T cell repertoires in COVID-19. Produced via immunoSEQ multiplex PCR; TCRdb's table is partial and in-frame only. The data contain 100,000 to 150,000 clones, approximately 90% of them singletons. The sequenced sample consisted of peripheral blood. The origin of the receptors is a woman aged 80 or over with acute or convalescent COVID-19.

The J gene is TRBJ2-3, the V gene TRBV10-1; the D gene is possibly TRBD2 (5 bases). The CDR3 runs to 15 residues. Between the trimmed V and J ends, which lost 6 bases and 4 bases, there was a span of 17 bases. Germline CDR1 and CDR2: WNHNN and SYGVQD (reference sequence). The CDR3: CASSQQNGIADTQYF. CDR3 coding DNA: TGCGCCAGCAGCCAGCAAAACGGGATCGCAGATACGCAGTATTTT.

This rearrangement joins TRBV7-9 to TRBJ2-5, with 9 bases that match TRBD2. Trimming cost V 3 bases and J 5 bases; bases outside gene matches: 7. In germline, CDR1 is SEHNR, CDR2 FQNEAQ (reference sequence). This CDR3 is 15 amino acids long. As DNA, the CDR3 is TGTGCCAGCAGCTTCGCGGGGGGGAATGTGGAGACCCAGTACTTC. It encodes CASSFAGGNVETQYF.

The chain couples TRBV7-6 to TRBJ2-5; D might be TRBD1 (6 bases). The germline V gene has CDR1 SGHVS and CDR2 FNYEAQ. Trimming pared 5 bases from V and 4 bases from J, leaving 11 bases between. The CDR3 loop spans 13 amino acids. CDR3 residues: CASSTDRGETQYF. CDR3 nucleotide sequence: TGTGCCAGCAGCACGGACAGAGGAGAGACCCAGTACTTC.

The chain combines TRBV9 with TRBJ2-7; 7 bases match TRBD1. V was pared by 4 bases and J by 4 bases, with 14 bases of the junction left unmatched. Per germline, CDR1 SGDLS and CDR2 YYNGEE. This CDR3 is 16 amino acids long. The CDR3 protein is CASSPLGTEGEYEQYF. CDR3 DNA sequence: TGTGCCAGCAGCCCCCTCGGGACAGAGGGAGAGTACGAGCAGTACTTC.

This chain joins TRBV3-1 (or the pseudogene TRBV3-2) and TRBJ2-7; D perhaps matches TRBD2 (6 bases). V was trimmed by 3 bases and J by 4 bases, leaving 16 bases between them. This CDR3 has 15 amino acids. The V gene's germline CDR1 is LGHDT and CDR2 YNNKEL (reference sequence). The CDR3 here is CASSQSAGTRYEQYF. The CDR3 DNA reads TGTGCCAGCAGCCAGTCAGCCGGGACTCGATACGAGCAGTACTTC.

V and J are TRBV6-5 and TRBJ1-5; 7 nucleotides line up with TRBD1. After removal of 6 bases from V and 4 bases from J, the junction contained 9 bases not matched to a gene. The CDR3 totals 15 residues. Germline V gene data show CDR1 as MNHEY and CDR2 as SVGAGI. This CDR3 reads CASREGTVLNQPQHF. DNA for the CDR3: TGTGCCAGCAGGGAGGGGACAGTGCTTAATCAGCCCCAGCATTTT.